The T cell receptor (beta chain) under discussion was sequenced for a study of T cells after yellow fever vaccination. J was trimmed by 5 bases and V by 1 base; bases with no gene match: 6. The CDR3 consists of 16 residues. The V gene's germline CDR1 is SGHVS and CDR2 FNYEAQ. MiXCR, applied by TCRdb to the 5' RACE reads, yields one record per CDR3 protein. Altogether 250,000 or so distinct CDR3 sequences are present, roughly 4% being singletons, with the ten largest covering about 20%. This clonotype was found many times. This chain joins TRBV7-6 and TRBJ1-1, with 11 nucleotides matching TRBD1. The TCR sequence derives from a man younger than 35 who received the YFV17D yellow fever vaccine. Material: PBMCs, obtained 15 days after the yellow fever booster vaccination. The CDR3 DNA sequence: TGTGCCAGCAGCTTAGGGTCCGGGACAGGGGGAACTGAAGCTTTCTTT. Translated: CASSLGSGTGGTEAFF.